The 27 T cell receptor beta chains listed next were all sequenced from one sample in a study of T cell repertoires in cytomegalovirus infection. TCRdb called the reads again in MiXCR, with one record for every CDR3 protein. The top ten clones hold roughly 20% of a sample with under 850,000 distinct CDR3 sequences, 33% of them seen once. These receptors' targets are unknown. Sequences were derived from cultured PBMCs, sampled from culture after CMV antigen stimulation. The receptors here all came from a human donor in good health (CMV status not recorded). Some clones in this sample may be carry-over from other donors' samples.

Here the CDR3 reads CASRQISGSPGEQYF. Here the CDR3 DNA reads TGTGCCAGTAGACAAATAAGCGGGAGCCCAGGAGAGCAGTACTTC. The rearrangement uses TRBV19 and TRBJ2-7; 8 bases align to TRBD2. The CDR3 covers 15 residues. V trimming: 6 bases; J trimming: 7 bases; junction bases outside the gene matches: 14. The V gene's germline CDR1 is LNHDA and CDR2 SQIVND (reference sequence).

CDR3 DNA sequence: TGTGCCAGCAGTTACTTAGTTGGGACAGCTGAGCAGTTCTTC. Translating gives CASSYLVGTAEQFF. The chain couples TRBV6-6 to TRBJ2-1; the match to TRBD1 covers 7 bases. The CDR3 runs 14 residues. V lost 1 base and J lost 9; bases outside the gene matches: 6. Germline assignment: CDR1 MNHNY and CDR2 SVGAGI (reference sequence).

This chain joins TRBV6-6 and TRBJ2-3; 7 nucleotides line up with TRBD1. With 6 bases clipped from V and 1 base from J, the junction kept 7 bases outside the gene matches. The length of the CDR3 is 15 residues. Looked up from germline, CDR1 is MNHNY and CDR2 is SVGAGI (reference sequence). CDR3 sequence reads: CASSSPQGGTDTQYF. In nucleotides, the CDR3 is TGTGCCAGCAGCTCACCTCAGGGGGGCACAGATACGCAGTATTTT.

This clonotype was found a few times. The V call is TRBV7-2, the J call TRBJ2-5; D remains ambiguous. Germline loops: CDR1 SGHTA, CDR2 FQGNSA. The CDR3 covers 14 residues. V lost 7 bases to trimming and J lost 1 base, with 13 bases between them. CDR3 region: CASTSMSGQETQYF. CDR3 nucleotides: TGTGCCAGCACCTCCATGTCGGGCCAAGAGACCCAGTACTTC.

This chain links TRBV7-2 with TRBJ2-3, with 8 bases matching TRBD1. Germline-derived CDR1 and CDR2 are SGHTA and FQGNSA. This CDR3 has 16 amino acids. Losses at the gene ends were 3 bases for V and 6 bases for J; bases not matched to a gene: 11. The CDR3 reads CASSFRGTGGRDTQYF. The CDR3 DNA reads TGTGCCAGCAGCTTTAGAGGAACAGGGGGTAGGGATACGCAGTATTTT.

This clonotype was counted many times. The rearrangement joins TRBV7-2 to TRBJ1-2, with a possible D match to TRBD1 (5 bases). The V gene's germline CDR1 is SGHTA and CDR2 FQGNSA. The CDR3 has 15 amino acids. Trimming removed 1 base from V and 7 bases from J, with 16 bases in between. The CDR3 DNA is TGTGCCAGCAGCTTAGTAGTCCGGGGCAGTAGTGGCTACACCTTC. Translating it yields CASSLVVRGSSGYTF.

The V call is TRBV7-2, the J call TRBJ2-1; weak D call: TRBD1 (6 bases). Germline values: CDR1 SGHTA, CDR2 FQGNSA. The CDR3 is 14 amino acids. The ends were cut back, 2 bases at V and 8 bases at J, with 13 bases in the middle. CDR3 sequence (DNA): TGTGCCAGCAGCTTACTGGGGTCAGGGGATGAGCAGTTCTTC. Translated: CASSLLGSGDEQFF.

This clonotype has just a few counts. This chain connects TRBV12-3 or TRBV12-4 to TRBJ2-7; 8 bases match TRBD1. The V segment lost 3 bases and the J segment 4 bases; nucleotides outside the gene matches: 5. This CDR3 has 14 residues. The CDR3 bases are TGTGCCAGCAGTTTCAGGACAGGGCGATACGAGCAGTACTTC. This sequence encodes CASSFRTGRYEQYF.

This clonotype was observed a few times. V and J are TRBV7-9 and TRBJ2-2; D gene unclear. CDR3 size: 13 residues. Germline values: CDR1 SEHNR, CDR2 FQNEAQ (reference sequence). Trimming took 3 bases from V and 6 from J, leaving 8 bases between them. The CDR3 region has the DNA TGTGCCAGCAGCTTTCTTGGGGCCGGGGAGCTGTTTTTT. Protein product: CASSFLGAGELFF. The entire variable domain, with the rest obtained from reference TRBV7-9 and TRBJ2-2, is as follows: DTGVSQNPRHKITKRGQNVTFRCDPISEHNRLYWYRQTLGQGPEFLTYFQNEAQLEKSRLLSDRFSAERPKGSFSTLEIQRTEQGDSAMYLCASSFLGAGELFFGEGSRLTVL.

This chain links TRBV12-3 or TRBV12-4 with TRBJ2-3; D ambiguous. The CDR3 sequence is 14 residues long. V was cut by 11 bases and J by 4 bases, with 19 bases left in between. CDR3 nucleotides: TGTGCCGTCCGTGGGAACCGGTACGCAGATACGCAGTATTTT. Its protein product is CAVRGNRYADTQYF.

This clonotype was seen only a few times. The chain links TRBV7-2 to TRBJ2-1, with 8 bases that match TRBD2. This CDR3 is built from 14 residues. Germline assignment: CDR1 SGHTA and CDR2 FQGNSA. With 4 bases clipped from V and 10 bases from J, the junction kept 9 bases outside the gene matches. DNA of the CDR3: TGTGCCAGCAGCTCCCGGGGGGGGGGTATGGAGCAGTTCTTC. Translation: CASSSRGGGMEQFF.

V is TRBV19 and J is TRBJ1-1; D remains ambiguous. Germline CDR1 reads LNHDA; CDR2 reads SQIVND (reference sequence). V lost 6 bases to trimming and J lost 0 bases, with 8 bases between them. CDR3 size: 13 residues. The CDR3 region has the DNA TGTGCCAGTAGCCGGAGTATGAACACTGAAGCTTTCTTT. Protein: CASSRSMNTEAFF.

The DNA of the CDR3 is TGTGCCAGCGTAGACAATGAGCAGTTCTTC. It specifies CASVDNEQFF. The rearrangement links TRBV2 to TRBJ2-1; D unclear. Germline V lookup: CDR1 SNHLY, CDR2 FYNNEI. V dropped 8 bases and J dropped 5 bases, with 4 bases sitting between them. This CDR3 has 10 residues.

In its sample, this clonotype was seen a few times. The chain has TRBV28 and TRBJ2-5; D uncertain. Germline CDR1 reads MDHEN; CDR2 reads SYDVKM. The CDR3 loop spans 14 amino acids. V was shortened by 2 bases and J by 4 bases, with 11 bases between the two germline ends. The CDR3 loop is CASSLLGFAETQYF. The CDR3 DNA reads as TGTGCCAGCAGTTTACTGGGGTTTGCAGAGACCCAGTACTTC.

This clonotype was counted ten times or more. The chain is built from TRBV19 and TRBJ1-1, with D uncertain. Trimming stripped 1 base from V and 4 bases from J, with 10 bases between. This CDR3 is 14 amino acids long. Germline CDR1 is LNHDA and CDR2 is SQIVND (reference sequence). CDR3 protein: CASSIGRAGTEAFF. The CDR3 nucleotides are TGTGCCAGTAGTATAGGTCGGGCGGGCACTGAAGCTTTCTTT. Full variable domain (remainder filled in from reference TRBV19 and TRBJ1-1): DGGITQSPKYLFRKEGQNVTLSCEQNLNHDAMYWYRQDPGQGLRLIYYSQIVNDFQKGDIAEGYSVSREKKESFPLTVTSAQKNPTAFYLCASSIGRAGTEAFFGQGTRLTVV.

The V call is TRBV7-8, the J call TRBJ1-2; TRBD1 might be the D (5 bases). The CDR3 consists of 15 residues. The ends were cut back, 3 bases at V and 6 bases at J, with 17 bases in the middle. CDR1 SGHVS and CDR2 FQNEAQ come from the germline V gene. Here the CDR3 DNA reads TGTGCCAGCAGCTTCGCCGCGGGGGGGGTAAATGGCTACACCTTC. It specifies CASSFAAGGVNGYTF.

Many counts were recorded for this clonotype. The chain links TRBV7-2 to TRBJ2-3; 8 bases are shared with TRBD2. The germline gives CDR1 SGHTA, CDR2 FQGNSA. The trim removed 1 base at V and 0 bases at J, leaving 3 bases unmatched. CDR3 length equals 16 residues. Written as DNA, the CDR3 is TGTGCCAGCAGCTTAGGCACGGGAGGGAGCACAGATACGCAGTATTTT. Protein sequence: CASSLGTGGSTDTQYF.

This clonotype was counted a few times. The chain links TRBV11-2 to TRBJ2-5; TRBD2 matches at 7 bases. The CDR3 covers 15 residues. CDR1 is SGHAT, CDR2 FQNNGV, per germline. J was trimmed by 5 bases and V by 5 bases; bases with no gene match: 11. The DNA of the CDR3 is TGTGCCAGCAGCCGCGCCCGCGGGAGCATCGAGACCCAGTACTTC. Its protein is CASSRARGSIETQYF.

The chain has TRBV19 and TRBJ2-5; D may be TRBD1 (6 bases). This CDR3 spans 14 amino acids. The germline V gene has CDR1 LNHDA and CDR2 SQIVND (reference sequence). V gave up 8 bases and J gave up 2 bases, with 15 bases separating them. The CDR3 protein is CASSGPGVQETQYF. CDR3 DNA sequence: TGTGCCAGTTCCGGCCCAGGGGTACAAGAGACCCAGTACTTC.

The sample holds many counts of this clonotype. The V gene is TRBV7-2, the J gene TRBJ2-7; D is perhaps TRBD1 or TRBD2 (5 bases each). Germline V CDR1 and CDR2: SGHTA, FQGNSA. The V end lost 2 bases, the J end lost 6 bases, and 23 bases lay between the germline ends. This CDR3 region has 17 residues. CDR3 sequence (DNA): TGTGCCAGCAGCTTAAGTCGAGGGGCCAACCTCGTAGTCGAGCAGTACTTC. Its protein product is CASSLSRGANLVVEQYF. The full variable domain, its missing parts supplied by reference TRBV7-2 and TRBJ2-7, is GAGVSQSPSNKVTEKGKDVELRCDPISGHTALYWYRQSLGQGLEFLIYFQGNSAPDKSGLPSDRFSAERTGGSVSTLTIQRTQQEDSAVYLCASSLSRGANLVVEQYFGPGTRLTVT.

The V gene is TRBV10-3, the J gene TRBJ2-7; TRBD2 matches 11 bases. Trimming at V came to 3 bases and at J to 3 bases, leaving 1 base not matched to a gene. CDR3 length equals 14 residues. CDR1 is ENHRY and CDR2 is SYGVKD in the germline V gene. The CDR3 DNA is TGTGCCATCAGTGACGGGACTAGCGGCTACGAGCAGTACTTC. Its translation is CAISDGTSGYEQYF.

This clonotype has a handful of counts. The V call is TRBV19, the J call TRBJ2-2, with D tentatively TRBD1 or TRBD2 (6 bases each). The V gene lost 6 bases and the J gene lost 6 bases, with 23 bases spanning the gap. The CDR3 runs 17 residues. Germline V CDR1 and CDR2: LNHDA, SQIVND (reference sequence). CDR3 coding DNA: TGTGCCAGTAGCCTGTGGCTGGGGGCCACGGGAGCCGGGGAGCTGTTTTTT. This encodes CASSLWLGATGAGELFF.

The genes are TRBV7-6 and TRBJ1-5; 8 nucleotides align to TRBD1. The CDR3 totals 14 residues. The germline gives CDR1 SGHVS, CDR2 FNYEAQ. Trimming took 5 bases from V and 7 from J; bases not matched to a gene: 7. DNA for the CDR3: TGTGCCAGCAGCGCCGACAGGGGCGTACAGCCCCAGCATTTT. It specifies CASSADRGVQPQHF.

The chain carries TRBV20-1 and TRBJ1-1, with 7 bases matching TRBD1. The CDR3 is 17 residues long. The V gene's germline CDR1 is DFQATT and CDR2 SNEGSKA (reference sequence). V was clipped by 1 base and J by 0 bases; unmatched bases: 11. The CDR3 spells CSARADREAGMNTEAFF. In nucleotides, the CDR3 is TGCAGTGCTAGAGCCGACAGGGAGGCTGGTATGAACACTGAAGCTTTCTTT.

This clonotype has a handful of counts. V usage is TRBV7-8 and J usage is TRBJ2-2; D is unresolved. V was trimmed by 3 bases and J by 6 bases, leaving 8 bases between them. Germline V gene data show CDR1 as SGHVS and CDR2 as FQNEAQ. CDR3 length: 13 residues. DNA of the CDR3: TGTGCCAGCAGCTTCAGGAAGTCCGGGGAGCTGTTTTTT. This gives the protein CASSFRKSGELFF.

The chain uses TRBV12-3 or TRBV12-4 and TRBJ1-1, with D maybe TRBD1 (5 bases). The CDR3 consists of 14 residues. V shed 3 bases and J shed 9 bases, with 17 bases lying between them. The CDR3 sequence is CASSFGQGMIKAFF. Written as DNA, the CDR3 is TGTGCCAGCAGTTTTGGTCAGGGAATGATTAAAGCTTTCTTT.

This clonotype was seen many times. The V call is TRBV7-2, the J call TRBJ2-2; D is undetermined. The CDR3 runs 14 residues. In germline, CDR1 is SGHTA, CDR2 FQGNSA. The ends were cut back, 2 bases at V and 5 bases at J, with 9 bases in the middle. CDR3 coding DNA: TGTGCCAGCAGCTTATATTGGGGAACCGGGGAGCTGTTTTTT. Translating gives CASSLYWGTGELFF.